This T cell receptor (beta chain) was sequenced during a study of beta chain features in type 1 diabetes. Regarding this clone: Its target is not known.

Every isolated RNA sample was fully reverse transcribed, so sequencing captured expressed TCRB transcripts. This table comes from immunoSEQ multiplex PCR, and its TCRdb copy is limited to in-frame clones, with some not included. The sample includes 330,000 or so clones, roughly an eighth of them seen just once. Notes on the study in general: Shortening that was moderate but significant affected the TCRB CDR3s of Type 1 diabetes patients in all four CD4+ subsets.

V trimming: 6 bases; J trimming: 1 base; junction bases outside the gene matches: 2. The CDR3 sequence is 14 residues long. The V gene's germline CDR1 is SNHLY and CDR2 FYNNEI. The receptor comes from a woman aged 18-35 years with type 1 diabetes. The sample taken for sequencing was naive CD4+ T cells from blood. V usage is TRBV2 and J usage is TRBJ2-3, with TRBD1 matching 9 bases. This CDR3 reads CASRRQGGTDTQYF. The CDR3 DNA reads as TGTGCCAGCAGAAGACAGGGGGGCACAGATACGCAGTATTTT.